Below, 27 T cell receptor beta chains from the same sample are listed, as sequenced in a study of T cells expressing NK-cell markers. TCRdb re-called the 5' RACE reads and catalogs CDR3 proteins one per entry, DNA excluded. The sample data list some 450,000 distinct CDR3 sequences. The sample consisted of blood T cells: a sorted CD56 or NKG2C T cell subset, CD4+ or CD8+ T cells, or bulk PBMC T cells (not recorded which). Receptors originate from a woman aged 18-70 years in good health.

This chain joins TRBV19 and TRBJ1-1; TCRdb names TRBD1, which stays unverified in the absence of DNA. The germline CDR1 and CDR2 sequences are LNHDA and SQIVND (reference sequence). The CDR3 extends over 12 amino acids. The CDR3 spells CASSIDGGEAFF.

This CDR3 is CASSSQGVAFF. This chain joins TRBV7-9 and TRBJ1-1; without DNA, the TCRdb call of TRBD1 cannot be checked. Germline CDR1 reads SEHNR; CDR2 reads FQNEAQ (reference sequence). The CDR3 runs to 11 residues.

The V gene is TRBV20-1, the J gene TRBJ2-7. The CDR3 is 13 amino acids. Germline V gene data show CDR1 as DFQATT and CDR2 as SNEGSKA (reference sequence). CDR3: CSAREASHYEQYF.

CDR3: CSARVGLDGYTF. The J gene is TRBJ1-2, the V gene TRBV20-1. This CDR3 has 12 amino acids. Germline V gene lookup returns CDR1 DFQATT and CDR2 SNEGSKA (reference sequence).

The CDR3 loop reads CASRIGNSPLHF. This chain connects TRBV7-9 to TRBJ1-6. CDR1 and CDR2 (germline): SEHNR, FQNEAQ (reference sequence). The CDR3 runs 12 residues.

The genes are TRBV3-1 and TRBJ1-1. CDR1 is LGHDT, CDR2 YNNKEL, per germline (reference sequence). CDR3 length: 14 residues. CDR3: CASSHYRREIWAFF.

This chain links TRBV29-1 with TRBJ2-5. The CDR3 extends over 15 amino acids. The germline CDR1 and CDR2 sequences are SQVTM and ANQGSEA. The CDR3 loop is CSVEVTSLGWETQYF.

The chain recombines TRBV6-1 with TRBJ1-5; checking the TCRdb D call of TRBD1 is not possible without DNA. Per the germline V gene, CDR1 is MNHNS and CDR2 is SASEGT. The CDR3 runs to 16 residues. CDR3 sequence reads: CASSVSLGDSNQPQHF.

The gene calls are TRBV6-2 or TRBV6-3 and TRBJ1-5. CDR1 and CDR2 from the germline V gene are MNHEY and SVGEGT. CDR3 length: 14 amino acids. CDR3: CASSDTWGNQPQHF.

The chain recombines TRBV11-2 with TRBJ1-1. The germline CDR1 and CDR2 sequences are SGHAT and FQNNGV. CDR3 length equals 15 residues. This chain's CDR3 is CASRHSTQVGTEAFF.

The V call is TRBV5-8, the J call TRBJ2-2; the TCRdb D gene call, TRBD2, has no DNA to confirm it. Per the germline V gene, CDR1 is SGHTS and CDR2 is YDEGEE. The CDR3 length is 20 residues. The CDR3 spells CASSFRTLERGGRNTGELFF.

The chain is built from TRBV7-2 and TRBJ1-1. The CDR3 runs to 15 residues. CDR1 and CDR2 from the germline V gene are SGHTA and FQGNSA. The CDR3 region is CASSLEGHLNTEAFF.

This chain links TRBV5-4 with TRBJ2-5; the TCRdb D gene call, TRBD2, has no DNA to confirm it. Germline lookup yields CDR1 SGHNT and CDR2 YYREEE (reference sequence). CDR3 length: 15 amino acids. The CDR3 reads CASSSPPGQQETQYF.

The chain recombines TRBV12-3 or TRBV12-4 with TRBJ2-6; TCRdb picks TRBD1, but there is no DNA to check that call. The CDR3 runs to 15 residues. The CDR3 loop is CASSPPSTGANVLTF.

V is TRBV7-8 and J is TRBJ1-6. Germline CDR1 SGHVS, CDR2 FQNEAQ. The CDR3 totals 15 residues. This CDR3 is CASSLEQTYNSPLHF.

This chain links TRBV12-3 or TRBV12-4 with TRBJ2-1; TCRdb picks TRBD1, but there is no DNA to check that call. The CDR3 is 13 amino acids. The CDR3 sequence: CASTGGRRSEQFF.

The chain uses TRBV28 and TRBJ1-3. This CDR3 is built from 12 residues. Germline V gives CDR1 MDHEN, CDR2 SYDVKM. The CDR3 reads CASNSLGNTIYF. The variable domain in full, with the rest retrieved from reference TRBV28 and TRBJ1-3, is DVKVTQSSRYLVKRTGEKVFLECVQDMDHENMFWYRQDPGLGLRLIYFSYDVKMKEKGDIPEGYSVSREKKERFSLILESASTNQTSMYLCASNSLGNTIYFGEGSWLTVV.

This chain links TRBV5-5 with TRBJ2-5; with no DNA, the TCRdb D assignment of TRBD2 cannot be verified. CDR3 length: 13 residues. Germline-derived CDR1 and CDR2 are SGHKS and YYEKEE (reference sequence). Here the CDR3 reads CASSLVGGGSMDF.

The J gene is TRBJ1-1, the V gene TRBV29-1; TCRdb calls TRBD1, which cannot be checked without DNA. The CDR3 contains 12 residues. CDR1 is SQVTM and CDR2 is ANQGSEA in the germline V gene. This chain's CDR3 is CSVDGQGAEAFF.

V and J are TRBV4-2 and TRBJ1-1. CDR1 is LGHNA, CDR2 YNFKEQ, per germline. This CDR3 is built from 16 residues. CDR3 residues: CASSQEQGSMNTEAFF.

J is TRBJ2-3 and V is TRBV29-1. There are 11 residues in the CDR3. CDR1 and CDR2 (germline): SQVTM, ANQGSEA. The CDR3: CSVRNTDTQYF.

This rearrangement joins TRBV5-1 to TRBJ1-2; as DNA is missing, the TRBD1 call by TCRdb cannot be tested. Germline CDR1 is SGHRS and CDR2 is YFSETQ. The CDR3 sequence is 12 residues long. The CDR3 loop is CASSMGTDGYTF.

This chain connects TRBV20-1 to TRBJ2-5; the TRBD2 assignment by TCRdb is unverifiable without DNA. This CDR3 region has 15 residues. From germline, CDR1 is DFQATT and CDR2 SNEGSKA (reference sequence). The CDR3 is CSAYSGKNVRKTQYF.

The chain recombines TRBV11-1 with TRBJ2-1. Germline V CDR1 and CDR2: SGHAT, FQDESV (reference sequence). The CDR3 sequence is 15 residues long. CDR3 in amino acids: CASSLAGVGFNEQFF.

The rearrangement joins TRBV11-2 to TRBJ1-2; lacking DNA, the TRBD1 call made by TCRdb goes unchecked. Germline-derived CDR1 and CDR2 are SGHAT and FQNNGV. The CDR3 runs to 14 residues. The CDR3 loop reads CASSPNTGNYGYTF.

The chain joins TRBV6-1 to TRBJ2-1; the TRBD2 assignment by TCRdb is unverifiable without DNA. Germline V gene data show CDR1 as MNHNS and CDR2 as SASEGT. The CDR3 covers 15 residues. CDR3 residues: CASTKLAGASGEQFF.

V is TRBV6-1 and J is TRBJ2-1; TCRdb calls TRBD1, which cannot be checked without DNA. The CDR3 runs to 13 residues. CDR1 is MNHNS, CDR2 SASEGT, per germline. CDR3 loop: CASKHRDQNEQFF.